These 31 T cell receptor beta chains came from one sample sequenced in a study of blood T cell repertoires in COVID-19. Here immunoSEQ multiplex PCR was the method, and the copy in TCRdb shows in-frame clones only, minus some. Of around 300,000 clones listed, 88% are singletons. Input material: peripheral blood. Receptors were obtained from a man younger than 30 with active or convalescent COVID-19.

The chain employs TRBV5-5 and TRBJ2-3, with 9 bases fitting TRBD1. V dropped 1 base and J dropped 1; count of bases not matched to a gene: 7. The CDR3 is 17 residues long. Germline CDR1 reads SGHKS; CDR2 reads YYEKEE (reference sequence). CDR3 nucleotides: TGTGCCAGCAGCTTGCGACCGGGACAGGGCGGCACAGATACGCAGTATTTT. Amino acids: CASSLRPGQGGTDTQYF.

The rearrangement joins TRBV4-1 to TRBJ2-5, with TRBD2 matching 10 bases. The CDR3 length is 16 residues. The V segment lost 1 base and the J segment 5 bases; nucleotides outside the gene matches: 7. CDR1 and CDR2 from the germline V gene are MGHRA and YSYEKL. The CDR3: CASSQVWTSGGETQYF. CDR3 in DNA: TGCGCCAGCAGCCAAGTCTGGACTAGCGGCGGGGAGACCCAGTACTTC.

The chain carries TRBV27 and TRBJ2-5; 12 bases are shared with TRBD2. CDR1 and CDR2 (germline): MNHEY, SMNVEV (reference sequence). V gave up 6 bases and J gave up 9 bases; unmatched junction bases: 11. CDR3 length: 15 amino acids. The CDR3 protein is CASSTSGGPPGAQYF. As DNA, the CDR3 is TGTGCCAGCAGCACTAGCGGGGGGCCACCAGGGGCCCAGTACTTC.

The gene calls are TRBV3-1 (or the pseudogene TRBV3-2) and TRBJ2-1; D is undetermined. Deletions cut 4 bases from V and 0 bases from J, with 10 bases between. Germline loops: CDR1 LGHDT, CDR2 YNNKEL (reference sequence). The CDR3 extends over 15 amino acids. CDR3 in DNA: TGTGCCAGCAGCCTTGACGCTAGCTCCTACAATGAGCAGTTCTTC. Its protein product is CASSLDASSYNEQFF.

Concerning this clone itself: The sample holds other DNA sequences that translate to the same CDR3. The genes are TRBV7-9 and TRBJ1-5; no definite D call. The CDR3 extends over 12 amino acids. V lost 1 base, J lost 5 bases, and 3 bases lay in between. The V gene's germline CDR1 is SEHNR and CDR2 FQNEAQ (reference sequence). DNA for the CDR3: TGTGCCAGCAGCTTAGTCGATCAGCCCCAGCATTTT. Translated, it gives CASSLVDQPQHF.

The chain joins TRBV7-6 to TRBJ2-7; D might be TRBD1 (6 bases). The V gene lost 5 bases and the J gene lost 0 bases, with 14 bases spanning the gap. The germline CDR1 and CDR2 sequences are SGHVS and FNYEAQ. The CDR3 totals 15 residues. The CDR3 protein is CASSPPDRLSYEQYF. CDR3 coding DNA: TGTGCCAGCAGCCCCCCCGACAGGCTCTCCTACGAGCAGTACTTC.

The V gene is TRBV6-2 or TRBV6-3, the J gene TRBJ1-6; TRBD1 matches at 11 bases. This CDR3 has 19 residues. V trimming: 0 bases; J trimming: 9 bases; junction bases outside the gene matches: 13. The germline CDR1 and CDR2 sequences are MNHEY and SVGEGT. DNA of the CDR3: TGTGCCAGCAGTTACTCCCCCGAGGACAGGGGGCTGCGAGGTTCACCCCTCCACTTT. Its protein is CASSYSPEDRGLRGSPLHF.

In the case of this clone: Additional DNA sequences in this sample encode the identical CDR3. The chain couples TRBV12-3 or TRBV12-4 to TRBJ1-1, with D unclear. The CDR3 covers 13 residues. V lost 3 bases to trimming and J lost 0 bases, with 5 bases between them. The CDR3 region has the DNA TGTGCCAGCAGTTTCTTCCTGAACACTGAAGCTTTCTTT. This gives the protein CASSFFLNTEAFF.

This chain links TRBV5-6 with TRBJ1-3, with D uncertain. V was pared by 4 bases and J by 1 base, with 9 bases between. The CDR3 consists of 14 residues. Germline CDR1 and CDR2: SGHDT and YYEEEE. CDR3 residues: CASSPESSGNTIYF. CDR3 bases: TGTGCCAGCAGCCCTGAGAGTTCTGGAAACACCATATATTTT.

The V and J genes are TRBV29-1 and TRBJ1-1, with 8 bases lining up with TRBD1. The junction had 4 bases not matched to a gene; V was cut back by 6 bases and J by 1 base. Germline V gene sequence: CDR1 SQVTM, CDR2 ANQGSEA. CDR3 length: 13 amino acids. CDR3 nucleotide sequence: TGCAGCGTCGGACAGGGATCGAACACTGAAGCTTTCTTT. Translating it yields CSVGQGSNTEAFF.

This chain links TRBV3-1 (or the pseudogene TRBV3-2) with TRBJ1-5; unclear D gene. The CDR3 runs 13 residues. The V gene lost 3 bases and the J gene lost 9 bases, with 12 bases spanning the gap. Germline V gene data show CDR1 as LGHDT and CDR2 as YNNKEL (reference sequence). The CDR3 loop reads CASSQGAAGPQHF. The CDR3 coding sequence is TGTGCCAGCAGCCAGGGTGCCGCGGGGCCCCAGCATTTT.

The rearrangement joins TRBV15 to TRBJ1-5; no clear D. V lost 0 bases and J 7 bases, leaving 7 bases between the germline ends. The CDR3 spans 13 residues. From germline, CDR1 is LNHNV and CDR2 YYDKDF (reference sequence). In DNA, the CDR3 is TGTGCCACCAGCAGAGAAGTGGCCCAGCCCCAGCATTTT. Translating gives CATSREVAQPQHF.

CDR3 bases: TGCGCCAGCAGCTTGAACAGTTATTACGAGCAGTACTTC. Encoded protein: CASSLNSYYEQYF. V and J are TRBV5-1 and TRBJ2-7; D uncertain. Trimming shortened V by 1 base and J by 4 bases, and 9 bases separated the two germline ends. CDR3 length: 13 residues. Germline values: CDR1 SGHRS, CDR2 YFSETQ.

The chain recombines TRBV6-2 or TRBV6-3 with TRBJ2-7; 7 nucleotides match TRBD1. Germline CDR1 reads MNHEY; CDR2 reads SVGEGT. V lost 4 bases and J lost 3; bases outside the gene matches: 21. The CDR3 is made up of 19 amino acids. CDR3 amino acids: CASSFAPPGQNPKLYEQYF. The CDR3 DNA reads TGTGCCAGCAGTTTCGCCCCACCGGGACAGAATCCCAAGCTCTACGAGCAGTACTTC.

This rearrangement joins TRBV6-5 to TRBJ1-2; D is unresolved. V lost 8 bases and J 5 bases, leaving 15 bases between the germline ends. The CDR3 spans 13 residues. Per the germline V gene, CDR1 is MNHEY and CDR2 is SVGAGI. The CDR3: CASRTGGSYGYTF. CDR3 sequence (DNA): TGTGCCAGCCGGACGGGAGGATCTTATGGCTACACCTTC.

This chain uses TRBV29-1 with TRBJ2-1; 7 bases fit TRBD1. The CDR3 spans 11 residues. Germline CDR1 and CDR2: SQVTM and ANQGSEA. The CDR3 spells CTGTAYNEQFF. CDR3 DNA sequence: TGCACCGGGACAGCGTACAATGAGCAGTTCTTC.

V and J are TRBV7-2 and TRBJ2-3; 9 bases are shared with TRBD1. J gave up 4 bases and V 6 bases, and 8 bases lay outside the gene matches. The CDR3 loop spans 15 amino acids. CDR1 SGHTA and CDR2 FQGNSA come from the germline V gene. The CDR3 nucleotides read TGTGCCAGCAGTTTTGACAGGGGGGAAGCAGATACGCAGTATTTT. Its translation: CASSFDRGEADTQYF.

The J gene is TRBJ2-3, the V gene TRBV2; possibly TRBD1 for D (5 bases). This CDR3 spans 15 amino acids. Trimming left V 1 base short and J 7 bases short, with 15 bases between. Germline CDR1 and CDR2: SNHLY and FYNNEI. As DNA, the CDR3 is TGTGCCAGCAGTGAAGAGACAGTGGCTTTTCATACGCAGTATTTT. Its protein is CASSEETVAFHTQYF.

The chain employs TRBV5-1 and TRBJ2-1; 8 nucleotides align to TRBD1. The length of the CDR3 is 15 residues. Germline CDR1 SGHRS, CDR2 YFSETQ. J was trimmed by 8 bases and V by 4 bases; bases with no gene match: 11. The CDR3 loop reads CASSAGQGVSDEQFF. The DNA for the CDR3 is TGCGCCAGCAGCGCCGGACAGGGTGTATCTGATGAGCAGTTCTTC.

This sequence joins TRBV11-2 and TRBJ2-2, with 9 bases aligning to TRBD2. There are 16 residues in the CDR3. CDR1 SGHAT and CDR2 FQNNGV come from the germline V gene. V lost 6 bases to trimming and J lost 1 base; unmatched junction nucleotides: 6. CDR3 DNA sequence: TGTGCCAGCAGGCCTTTAGCGGGGGAGAACACCGGGGAGCTGTTTTTT. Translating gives CASRPLAGENTGELFF.

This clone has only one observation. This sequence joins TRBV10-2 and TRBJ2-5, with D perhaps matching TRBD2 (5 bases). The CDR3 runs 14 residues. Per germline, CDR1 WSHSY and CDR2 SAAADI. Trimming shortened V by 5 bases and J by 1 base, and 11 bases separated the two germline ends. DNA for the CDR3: TGCGCCAGCAGTCTCTCGGGATTCCAAGAGACCCAGTACTTC. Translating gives CASSLSGFQETQYF.

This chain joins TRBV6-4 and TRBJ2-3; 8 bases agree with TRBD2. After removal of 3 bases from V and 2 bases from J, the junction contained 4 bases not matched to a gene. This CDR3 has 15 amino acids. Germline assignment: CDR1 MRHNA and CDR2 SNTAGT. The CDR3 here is CASSEETSATDTQYF. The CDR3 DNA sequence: TGTGCCAGCAGTGAGGAGACTAGCGCCACAGATACGCAGTATTTT.

CDR3 DNA: TGTGCCAGCAGTACAGGTCCAACTAATGAAAAACTGTTTTTT. Translating gives CASSTGPTNEKLFF. The chain recombines TRBV2 with TRBJ1-4, with D possibly matching TRBD1 (5 bases). Trimming took off 5 bases at V and 0 bases at J, with 7 bases between the two ends. The CDR3 runs 14 residues. Germline lookup yields CDR1 SNHLY and CDR2 FYNNEI.

The CDR3 nucleotides read TGTGCCAGCAGCGTAGAGGTTTTAAGGGCGGGCAGTCTCCAACCGAACACTGAAGCTTTCTTT. It specifies CASSVEVLRAGSLQPNTEAFF. The rearrangement joins TRBV9 to TRBJ1-1; D is undetermined. The germline gives CDR1 SGDLS, CDR2 YYNGEE. V was pared by 0 bases and J by 1 base, with 28 bases between. This CDR3 spans 21 amino acids.

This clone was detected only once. In nucleotides, the CDR3 is TGTGCCAGCAGCTCTAGCGGGGGGGCGTTAAGAGAGCAGTTCTTC. Protein sequence: CASSSSGGALREQFF. V gene TRBV7-9 combines with J gene TRBJ2-1, with 12 bases that match TRBD2. Germline V CDR1 and CDR2: SEHNR, FQNEAQ (reference sequence). Trimming took 4 bases from V and 10 from J; bases not matched to a gene: 8. This CDR3 region has 15 residues.

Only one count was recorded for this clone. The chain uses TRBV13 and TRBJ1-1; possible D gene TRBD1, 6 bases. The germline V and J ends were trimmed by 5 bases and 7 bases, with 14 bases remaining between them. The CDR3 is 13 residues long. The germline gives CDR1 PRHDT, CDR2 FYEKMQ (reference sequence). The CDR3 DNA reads TGTGCCAGCAGCCTGGGACACGTCCTTGAAGCTTTCTTT. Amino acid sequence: CASSLGHVLEAFF. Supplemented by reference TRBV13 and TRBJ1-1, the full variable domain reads AAGVIQSPRHLIKEKRETATLKCYPIPRHDTVYWYQQGPGQDPQFLISFYEKMQSDKGSIPDRFSAQQFSDYHSELNMSSLELGDSALYFCASSLGHVLEAFFGQGTRLTVV.

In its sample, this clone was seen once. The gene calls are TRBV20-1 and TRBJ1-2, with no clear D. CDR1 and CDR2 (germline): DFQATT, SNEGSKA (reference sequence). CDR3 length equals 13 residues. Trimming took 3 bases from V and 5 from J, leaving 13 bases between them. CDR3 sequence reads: CSASSPDKYGYTF. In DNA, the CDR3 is TGCAGTGCTAGTTCCCCAGACAAGTATGGCTACACCTTC.

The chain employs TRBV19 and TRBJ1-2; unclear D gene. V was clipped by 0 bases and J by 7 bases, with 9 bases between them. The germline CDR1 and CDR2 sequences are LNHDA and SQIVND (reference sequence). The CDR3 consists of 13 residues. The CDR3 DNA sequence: TGTGCCAGTAGTATAGAGACGGGTAGTGGCTACACCTTC. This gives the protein CASSIETGSGYTF.

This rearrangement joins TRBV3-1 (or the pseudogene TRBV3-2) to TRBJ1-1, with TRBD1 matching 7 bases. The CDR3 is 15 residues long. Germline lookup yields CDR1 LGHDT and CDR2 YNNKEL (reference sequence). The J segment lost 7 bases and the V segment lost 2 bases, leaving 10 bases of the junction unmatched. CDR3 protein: CASSQTPGTESEAFF. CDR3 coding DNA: TGTGCCAGCAGCCAAACCCCCGGGACAGAAAGTGAAGCTTTCTTT.

CDR3 in DNA: TGTGCCAGCAGCGTAGCACTAGCGGGGGGAGGGTCCTACAATGAGCAGTTCTTC. It codes for CASSVALAGGGSYNEQFF. The chain has TRBV9 and TRBJ2-1, with 12 bases fitting TRBD2. The CDR3 spans 18 residues. Trimming removed 0 bases from V and 1 base from J; junction bases left unmatched: 5. CDR1 and CDR2 from the germline V gene are SGDLS and YYNGEE.

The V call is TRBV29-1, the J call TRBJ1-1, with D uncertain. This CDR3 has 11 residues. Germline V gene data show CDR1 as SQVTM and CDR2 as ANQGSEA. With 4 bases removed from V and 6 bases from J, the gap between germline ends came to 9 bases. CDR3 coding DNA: TGCAGCGTTGGAGGTGGATCTGAAGCTTTCTTT. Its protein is CSVGGGSEAFF.